The rows below give T cell receptor beta chains drawn from one sample of a study of blood T cells in healthy people across ages. MiXCR, applied by TCRdb to the 5' RACE reads, yields one record per CDR3 protein. The sample gives some 1.5 million distinct CDR3 sequences, under 55% of which show up once; over 3.5% is in the top ten. Sequencing used blood. These receptors were obtained from a woman under 30 in good health. Each CDR3 is given with its conserved first and last residue. The order of the fields is D gene, V gene, clone size, J gene, CDR3 length, CDR3 DNA, CDR3 protein. The D gene is left open where the match is weak. Expanded clones get a size class; other rows say once, few or many, or leave the size out.

NA	TRBV7-9	NA	TRBJ2-3	14	TGTGCCAGCAGTTTGGGATGGTCGGCAGATACGCAGTATTTT	CASSLGWSADTQYF
NA	TRBV7-9	once	TRBJ1-2	16	TGTGCCAGCAGCTTAGTGCAGGGTTTGGGCGTTCGGGGCTACACCTTC	CASSLVQGLGVRGYTF
NA	TRBV5-1	few	TRBJ2-1	16	TGCGCCAGCACCCTAACCCGGGGGTCTCCTCTCCTTGAGCAGTTCTTC	CASTLTRGSPLLEQFF
NA	TRBV12-3/TRBV12-4	NA	TRBJ1-5	16	TGTGCCAGCAGTTTCGGTCCAGGGGTCCCCCATCAGCCCCAGCATTTT	CASSFGPGVPHQPQHF
NA	TRBV21-1	few	TRBJ2-3	14	TGTGCCAGCAGCCCCCAGCGTAGCACAGATACGCAGTATTTT	CASSPQRSTDTQYF
NA	TRBV27	NA	TRBJ1-2	13	TGTGCCAGCAGTGGCCTCGCAAGCAGGGGCTACACCTTC	CASSGLASRGYTF
NA	TRBV6-5	NA	TRBJ2-7	14	TGTGCCAGCAGTTACGGGGTCAGCTCCTACGAGCAGTACTTC	CASSYGVSSYEQYF
NA	TRBV10-3	NA	TRBJ2-5	15	TGTGCCATCAGACTACAGAGTAGCGGAGACAATGAGCAGTACTTC	CAIRLQSSGDNEQYF
NA	TRBV5-1	few	TRBJ1-4	13	TGCGCCAGCAGCGTTGCAGGGGATGAAAAACTGTTTTTT	CASSVAGDEKLFF
NA	TRBV7-2	NA	TRBJ1-2	13	TGTGCCAGCAGCTTAGGTGGGTCAGAAGACTACACCTTC	CASSLGGSEDYTF
TRBD2	TRBV3-1	NA	TRBJ2-1	16	TGTGCCAGCAGCCAAGATAGGCTAGCGGGAGACAATGAGCAGTTCTTC	CASSQDRLAGDNEQFF
NA	TRBV15	NA	TRBJ2-7	15	TGTGCCACCAGCAGTGGACGGAGACAGATCTACGAGCAGTACTTC	CATSSGRRQIYEQYF
TRBD1	TRBV2	NA	TRBJ1-6	14	TGTGCCGGCAGGGAAGGACAGGGGGAGCCACCCCTCCACTTT	CAGREGQGEPPLHF
TRBD1	TRBV6-4	once	TRBJ2-3	16	TGTGCCAGCAGTGCCGCCGCTGGACAGGGGGTAAATACGCAGTATTTT	CASSAAAGQGVNTQYF
NA	TRBV4-3	few	TRBJ2-3	14	TGCGCCAGCAGCTACGATGCGCGCACAGATACGCAGTATTTT	CASSYDARTDTQYF
NA	TRBV20-1	NA	TRBJ2-7	15	TGCAGTGCTAGAGGGATTTGCCCGAGCTCCTACGAGCAGTACTTC	CSARGICPSSYEQYF
NA	TRBV9	NA	TRBJ2-5	13	TGTGCCAGCAGCGAACCCTTGCGGGAGACCCAGTACTTC	CASSEPLRETQYF
NA	TRBV20-1	few	TRBJ2-4	14	TGCAGTGCTAGAGGCGGGTTCGGGAAAAACATTCAGTACTTC	CSARGGFGKNIQYF
TRBD1	TRBV20-1	NA	TRBJ2-7	17	TGCAGTGCTAGGGGCAGGGGGTCGCCGAGCTCCTACAATGAGCAGTACTTC	CSARGRGSPSSYNEQYF
NA	TRBV2	NA	TRBJ2-6	12	TGTGCCAGCATGAGGGACGCGACCGTCCTGACTTTC	CASMRDATVLTF
TRBD1	TRBV12-3/TRBV12-4	NA	TRBJ2-3	17	TGTGCCAGCAGCCCTCGACTACAGGGGTGGAGCACAGATACGCAGTATTTT	CASSPRLQGWSTDTQYF
NA	TRBV20-1	NA	TRBJ2-5	10	TGCAGTGCTAGTACCAGCTCGCAGTACTTC	CSASTSSQYF
TRBD1	TRBV9	NA	TRBJ2-1	15	TGTGCCAGCAGTGACAGGGGCCATGCGGTGGAGGAGCAGTTCTTC	CASSDRGHAVEEQFF
NA	TRBV21-1	few	TRBJ2-5	16	TGTGCCAGCAGCAAGGGATGGGGAGGGATGGAAGAGACCCAGTACTTC	CASSKGWGGMEETQYF
NA	TRBV27	many	TRBJ1-2	13	TGTGCCAGCAGTTTAGGGACCCACTATGGCTACACCTTC	CASSLGTHYGYTF
NA	TRBV5-1	NA	TRBJ1-3	15	TGCGCCAGCCGCCCCCCGGGGCTCTCTGGAAACACCATATTTTTT	CASRPPGLSGNTIFF
NA	TRBV27	few	TRBJ1-2	13	TGTGCCAGCAGTTTCGTTGGTTACTATGGCTACACCTTC	CASSFVGYYGYTF
NA	TRBV13	once	TRBJ2-1	12	TGTGCCAGCAGCTTAGGGGGGTCGGCGAGGTTCTTC	CASSLGGSARFF
NA	TRBV2	NA	TRBJ2-1	15	TGTGCCAGCAGGGGACGACAGGAATCCTACAATGAGCAGTTCTTC	CASRGRQESYNEQFF
TRBD1	TRBV30	NA	TRBJ2-1	15	TGTGCCTGGAGTGTAACTGTAGGACAGGGTGATGAGCAGTTCTTC	CAWSVTVGQGDEQFF
NA	TRBV5-6	few	TRBJ2-3	13	TGTGCCAGTAAACCTTGGGGGGTCGATACGCAGTATTTT	CASKPWGVDTQYF
NA	TRBV30	few	TRBJ1-1	13	TGTGCCTGGAGAGGACAGATGAACACTGAAGCTTTCTTT	CAWRGQMNTEAFF
TRBD1	TRBV5-1	NA	TRBJ2-1	17	TGCGCCAGCAGCTGGCCCGGACAGGGCCTAACCTACAATGAGCAGTTCTTC	CASSWPGQGLTYNEQFF
TRBD2	TRBV12-3/TRBV12-4	NA	TRBJ2-7	14	TGTGCCAGCAGTTTTAGCGGGAGCGAAGACGAGCAGTACTTC	CASSFSGSEDEQYF
NA	TRBV6-2/TRBV6-3	NA	TRBJ2-3	13	TGTGCCAGCACAAAGGGGCTACGGGATACGCAGTATTTT	CASTKGLRDTQYF
NA	TRBV5-1	few	TRBJ1-1	15	TGCGCCAGCAGCTTGGGGCAGATATTGAACACTGAAGCTTTCTTT	CASSLGQILNTEAFF
NA	TRBV5-1	NA	TRBJ1-5	14	TGCGCCAGCTGCCCGGGTAGTAGCAATCAGCCCCAGCATTTT	CASCPGSSNQPQHF